The next 27 T cell receptor beta chains were all read from a single sample in a study of cytomegalovirus exposure and HLA in healthy donors. This PCR relied on a set of 60 Vbeta primers and 13 Jbeta primers. The protocol was immunoSEQ multiplex PCR, while the TCRdb copy is restricted to in-frame clones and leaves out a portion. The listing records 150,000 or so clones. Sequencing was done on a sample of PBMCs. Receptors originate from a woman between 50 and 59 years old in good health and CMV-seronegative.

The V call is TRBV6-7, the J call TRBJ2-7; D possibly corresponds to TRBD1 (6 bases). TRBV6-7 is an ORF for which the function is uncertain. This CDR3 contains 14 residues. Trimming stripped 6 bases from V and 4 bases from J, with 16 bases between. CDR3 protein: CASRSGDTLYEQYF. The CDR3 region has the DNA TGTGCCAGCAGGTCCGGGGACACCTTATACGAGCAGTACTTC.

The chain is built from TRBV5-1 and TRBJ2-1; D is ambiguous. CDR1 is SGHRS and CDR2 is YFSETQ in the germline V gene. CDR3 size: 15 residues. V lost 4 bases, J lost 6 bases, and 17 bases lay in between. The CDR3 DNA reads TGCGCCAGCAGCCGTGGCTTACCCCTTGCCAATGAGCAGTTCTTC. Translated, it gives CASSRGLPLANEQFF.

The chain couples TRBV19 to TRBJ1-5; D may be TRBD1 (6 bases). V was pared by 2 bases and J by 9 bases, with 23 bases between. From germline, CDR1 is LNHDA and CDR2 SQIVND (reference sequence). The CDR3 consists of 17 residues. The CDR3 DNA reads TGTGCCAGTAGTATAAGGACAGAGGGGGGGAGAGGGAGGCCCCAGCATTTT. Translation gives CASSIRTEGGRGRPQHF.

This chain uses TRBV5-1 with TRBJ2-1, with 10 nucleotides matching TRBD1. CDR1 is SGHRS and CDR2 is YFSETQ in the germline V gene. Trimming took 4 bases from V and 4 from J; bases not matched to a gene: 5. The CDR3 runs 15 residues. The CDR3, as DNA: TGCGCCAGCAGCGCAGGGACAGGGGCTTACAATGAGCAGTTCTTC. This encodes CASSAGTGAYNEQFF. Supplemented by reference TRBV5-1 and TRBJ2-1, the full variable domain reads KAGVTQTPRYLIKTRGQQVTLSCSPISGHRSVSWYQQTPGQGLQFLFEYFSETQRNKGNFPGRFSGRQFSNSRSEMNVSTLELGDSALYLCASSAGTGAYNEQFFGPGTRLTVL.

The chain employs TRBV5-1 and TRBJ2-3; D is undetermined. Looked up from germline, CDR1 is SGHRS and CDR2 is YFSETQ. V lost 2 bases and J lost 2, with 12 bases in between. This CDR3 contains 15 residues. The CDR3 loop is CASSFIAALTDTQYF. The CDR3 DNA reads as TGCGCCAGCAGCTTCATAGCAGCTCTCACAGATACGCAGTATTTT.

The V call is TRBV5-4, the J call TRBJ2-5, with TRBD2 identical over 11 bases. From germline, CDR1 is SGHNT and CDR2 YYREEE (reference sequence). The CDR3 has 16 residues. V was clipped by 0 bases and J by 2 bases; unmatched bases: 3. CDR3 nucleotides: TGTGCCAGCAGCTTGGCTGCTAGCGGGGGGCAAGAGACCCAGTACTTC. Translation gives CASSLAASGGQETQYF.

The rearrangement joins TRBV7-3 to TRBJ2-7; 8 nucleotides match TRBD2. This CDR3 is 12 amino acids long. Unmatched junction bases numbered 3, after V lost 4 bases and J lost 7 bases. Germline-derived CDR1 and CDR2 are SGHTA and FQGTGA. The CDR3 DNA reads as TGTGCCAGCAGCTCTCCGGGGGGGGAGCAGTACTTC. Translating it yields CASSSPGGEQYF.

The V gene is TRBV5-1, the J gene TRBJ2-1, with 7 bases aligning to TRBD1. The CDR3 extends over 14 amino acids. Germline-derived CDR1 and CDR2 are SGHRS and YFSETQ. V lost 5 bases, J lost 5 bases, and 7 bases stayed unmatched. CDR3 nucleotides: TGCGCCAGCAGATTTTTAACAGGGGACAATGAGCAGTTCTTC. Protein: CASRFLTGDNEQFF.

This rearrangement joins TRBV6-1 to TRBJ2-7, with no clear D. CDR1 and CDR2 (germline): MNHNS, SASEGT. With 3 bases removed from V and 4 bases from J, the gap between germline ends came to 10 bases. This CDR3 region has 13 residues. The DNA of the CDR3 is TGTGCCAGCAGTGAGTACAGAGCATACGAGCAGTACTTC. It codes for CASSEYRAYEQYF.

The rearrangement uses TRBV5-1 and TRBJ2-3; 8 nucleotides line up with TRBD1. Germline V CDR1 and CDR2: SGHRS, YFSETQ. The CDR3 extends over 14 amino acids. The J segment lost 3 bases and the V segment lost 4 bases, leaving 4 bases of the junction unmatched. In DNA, the CDR3 is TGCGCCAGCAGCCCCACAGGGGGAACAGATACGCAGTATTTT. Amino acid sequence: CASSPTGGTDTQYF. Full variable domain (missing parts from reference TRBV5-1 and TRBJ2-3): KAGVTQTPRYLIKTRGQQVTLSCSPISGHRSVSWYQQTPGQGLQFLFEYFSETQRNKGNFPGRFSGRQFSNSRSEMNVSTLELGDSALYLCASSPTGGTDTQYFGPGTRLTVL.

The chain couples TRBV4-1 to TRBJ1-5; possible D gene TRBD1, 5 bases. The CDR3 loop spans 16 amino acids. From germline, CDR1 is MGHRA and CDR2 YSYEKL. Trimming removed 3 bases from V and 4 bases from J, with 16 bases in between. The CDR3 DNA is TGCGCCAGCAGCCAGGGTAAAGGGGCACGGAATCAGCCCCAGCATTTT. Its protein product is CASSQGKGARNQPQHF.

V is TRBV5-1 and J is TRBJ1-3; D may be TRBD1 (6 bases). The V end was cut by 0 bases, the J end by 1 base, with 8 bases between. The CDR3 runs to 15 residues. CDR1 and CDR2 (germline): SGHRS, YFSETQ. CDR3 sequence (DNA): TGCGCCAGCAGCTTGGACGGACAGTCTGGAAACACCATATATTTT. Amino acid sequence: CASSLDGQSGNTIYF.

The V and J genes are TRBV28 and TRBJ1-5; the D gene is possibly TRBD1 (6 bases). Germline V gene lookup returns CDR1 MDHEN and CDR2 SYDVKM. Trimming removed 7 bases from V and 10 bases from J, with 14 bases in between. This CDR3 contains 12 residues. As DNA, the CDR3 is TGTGCCAGCAATACAGGGACCTCTCCCCAGCATTTT. Its translation is CASNTGTSPQHF.

The chain combines TRBV18 with TRBJ2-7; the match to TRBD1 covers 8 bases. Unmatched junction bases numbered 7, after V lost 5 bases and J lost 4 bases. CDR3 length: 14 amino acids. Germline-derived CDR1 and CDR2 are KGHSH and LQKENI. The CDR3 DNA is TGTGCCAGCTCAACCGACAGGGGCCAGTACGAGCAGTACTTC. Amino acids: CASSTDRGQYEQYF.

This chain links TRBV5-4 with TRBJ1-2, with D possibly TRBD1 on 6 matching bases. The germline V gene encodes CDR1 SGHNT and CDR2 YYREEE (reference sequence). The length of the CDR3 is 15 residues. V lost 3 bases to trimming and J lost 3 bases, with 15 bases between them. The CDR3 coding sequence is TGTGCCAGCAGCTCGGGTACAGGGAGTTACTATGGCTACACCTTC. It yields the protein CASSSGTGSYYGYTF.

Details on this clone: Different DNA sequences within this sample yield the same CDR3. This sequence joins TRBV11-3 and TRBJ1-1; D is unclear. Germline assignment: CDR1 SGHNT and CDR2 YENEEA. Trimming left V 2 bases short and J 0 bases short, with 7 bases between. This CDR3 is 14 amino acids long. The CDR3 protein is CASSLRGMNTEAFF. CDR3 bases: TGTGCCAGCAGCTTACGGGGTATGAACACTGAAGCTTTCTTT. Filled out from reference TRBV11-3 and TRBJ1-1, the complete variable domain reads EAGVVQSPRYKIIEKKQPVAFWCNPISGHNTLYWYLQNLGQGPELLIRYENEEAVDDSQLPKDRFSAERLKGVDSTLKIQPAELGDSAVYLCASSLRGMNTEAFFGQGTRLTVV.

V gene TRBV27 combines with J gene TRBJ2-5; D is perhaps TRBD2 (6 bases). Per the germline V gene, CDR1 is MNHEY and CDR2 is SMNVEV (reference sequence). Trimming shortened V by 4 bases and J by 5 bases, and 20 bases separated the two germline ends. The CDR3 extends over 16 amino acids. The CDR3: CASSSGRDWLVETQYF. In DNA, the CDR3 is TGTGCCAGCAGTTCAGGCCGGGACTGGTTGGTGGAGACCCAGTACTTC.

This rearrangement joins TRBV5-6 to TRBJ2-5, with D maybe TRBD1 (5 bases). Trimming took off 4 bases at V and 4 bases at J, with 17 bases between the two ends. The germline CDR1 and CDR2 sequences are SGHDT and YYEEEE. There are 15 residues in the CDR3. The CDR3 nucleotides are TGTGCCAGCAGCCTGGGTTGGACAAAGGGAGAGACCCAGTACTTC. This gives the protein CASSLGWTKGETQYF.

This chain links TRBV11-2 with TRBJ1-1; D not resolved. This CDR3 comprises 14 residues. Per germline, CDR1 SGHAT and CDR2 FQNNGV. The germline V and J ends were trimmed by 0 bases and 1 base, with 6 bases remaining between them. CDR3 protein: CASSLDPRNTEAFF. The DNA of the CDR3 is TGTGCCAGCAGCTTAGATCCCAGGAACACTGAAGCTTTCTTT.

This chain uses TRBV4-1 with TRBJ1-1, with D unclear. V lost 1 base to trimming and J lost 1 base, with 13 bases between them. Germline V gene data show CDR1 as MGHRA and CDR2 as YSYEKL. The CDR3 runs 16 residues. CDR3 protein: CASSQVYTSKNTEAFF. CDR3 bases: TGCGCCAGCAGCCAAGTCTATACTTCAAAGAACACTGAAGCTTTCTTT.

The chain has TRBV4-1 and TRBJ2-7; 7 nucleotides match TRBD1. Germline-derived CDR1 and CDR2 are MGHRA and YSYEKL. V was pared by 0 bases and J by 0 bases, with 5 bases of the junction left unmatched. The CDR3 covers 16 residues. The CDR3 bases are TGCGCCAGCAGCCAAGATAGGGACAGTAGCTCCTACGAGCAGTACTTC. It encodes CASSQDRDSSSYEQYF.

V is TRBV19 and J is TRBJ1-5; D may be TRBD1 (6 bases). The CDR3 has 15 amino acids. Germline V lookup: CDR1 LNHDA, CDR2 SQIVND (reference sequence). V was pared by 2 bases and J by 6 bases, with 14 bases between. The CDR3, as DNA: TGTGCCAGTAGTATACCCAGCAGGGGCAGTCAGCCCCAGCATTTT. It yields the protein CASSIPSRGSQPQHF.

V and J are TRBV28 and TRBJ2-7, with 7 bases lining up with TRBD1. Germline loops: CDR1 MDHEN, CDR2 SYDVKM. Unmatched junction bases numbered 3, after V lost 8 bases and J lost 5 bases. There are 11 residues in the CDR3. The CDR3 DNA reads as TGTGCCAGCTACGACAGGGACGAGCAGTACTTC. Translated, it gives CASYDRDEQYF.

The chain links TRBV5-1 to TRBJ1-1; TRBD1 is a possible D gene (5 bases). V was clipped by 3 bases and J by 1 base, with 10 bases between them. The CDR3 runs 14 residues. Germline V gene sequence: CDR1 SGHRS, CDR2 YFSETQ. This CDR3 is CASSSSTGNTEAFF. The CDR3 DNA is TGCGCCAGCAGCTCCTCAACAGGGAACACTGAAGCTTTCTTT.

The CDR3 nucleotides read TGTGCCTGGGCTACAGGGGAGGACTCCTACGAGCAGTACTTC. Translated, it gives CAWATGEDSYEQYF. The V call is TRBV30, the J call TRBJ2-7; possible D gene TRBD1, 7 bases. Germline lookup yields CDR1 GTSNPN and CDR2 SVGIG (reference sequence). Trimming took off 5 bases at V and 0 bases at J, with 14 bases between the two ends. This CDR3 comprises 14 residues. The whole variable domain, remainder taken from reference TRBV30 and TRBJ2-7, is SQTIHQWPATLVQPVGSPLSLECTVEGTSNPNLYWYRQAAGRGLQLLFYSVGIGQISSEVPQNLSASRPQDRQFILSSKKLLLSDSGFYLCAWATGEDSYEQYFGPGTRLTVT.

This chain joins TRBV5-1 and TRBJ1-3, with D tentatively TRBD1 (6 bases). The CDR3 is 17 residues long. CDR1 and CDR2 from the germline V gene are SGHRS and YFSETQ. Trimming shortened V by 1 base and J by 0 bases, and 14 bases separated the two germline ends. CDR3 sequence: CASSLYPGASSGNTIYF. The CDR3 bases are TGCGCCAGCAGCTTGTATCCAGGGGCAAGCTCTGGAAACACCATATATTTT.

CDR3 nucleotide sequence: TGTGCCAGCAGCTTATACGGGGTAGCAATCACCGGGGAGCTGTTTTTT. Its translation is CASSLYGVAITGELFF. The chain carries TRBV11-2 and TRBJ2-2; possible D gene TRBD2, 5 bases. Trimming left V 2 bases short and J 4 bases short, with 14 bases between. The CDR3 loop spans 16 amino acids. The germline CDR1 and CDR2 sequences are SGHAT and FQNNGV. The full variable domain, completed using reference TRBV11-2 and TRBJ2-2, is EAGVAQSPRYKIIEKRQSVAFWCNPISGHATLYWYQQILGQGPKLLIQFQNNGVVDDSQLPKDRFSAERLKGVDSTLKIQPAKLEDSAVYLCASSLYGVAITGELFFGEGSRLTVL.